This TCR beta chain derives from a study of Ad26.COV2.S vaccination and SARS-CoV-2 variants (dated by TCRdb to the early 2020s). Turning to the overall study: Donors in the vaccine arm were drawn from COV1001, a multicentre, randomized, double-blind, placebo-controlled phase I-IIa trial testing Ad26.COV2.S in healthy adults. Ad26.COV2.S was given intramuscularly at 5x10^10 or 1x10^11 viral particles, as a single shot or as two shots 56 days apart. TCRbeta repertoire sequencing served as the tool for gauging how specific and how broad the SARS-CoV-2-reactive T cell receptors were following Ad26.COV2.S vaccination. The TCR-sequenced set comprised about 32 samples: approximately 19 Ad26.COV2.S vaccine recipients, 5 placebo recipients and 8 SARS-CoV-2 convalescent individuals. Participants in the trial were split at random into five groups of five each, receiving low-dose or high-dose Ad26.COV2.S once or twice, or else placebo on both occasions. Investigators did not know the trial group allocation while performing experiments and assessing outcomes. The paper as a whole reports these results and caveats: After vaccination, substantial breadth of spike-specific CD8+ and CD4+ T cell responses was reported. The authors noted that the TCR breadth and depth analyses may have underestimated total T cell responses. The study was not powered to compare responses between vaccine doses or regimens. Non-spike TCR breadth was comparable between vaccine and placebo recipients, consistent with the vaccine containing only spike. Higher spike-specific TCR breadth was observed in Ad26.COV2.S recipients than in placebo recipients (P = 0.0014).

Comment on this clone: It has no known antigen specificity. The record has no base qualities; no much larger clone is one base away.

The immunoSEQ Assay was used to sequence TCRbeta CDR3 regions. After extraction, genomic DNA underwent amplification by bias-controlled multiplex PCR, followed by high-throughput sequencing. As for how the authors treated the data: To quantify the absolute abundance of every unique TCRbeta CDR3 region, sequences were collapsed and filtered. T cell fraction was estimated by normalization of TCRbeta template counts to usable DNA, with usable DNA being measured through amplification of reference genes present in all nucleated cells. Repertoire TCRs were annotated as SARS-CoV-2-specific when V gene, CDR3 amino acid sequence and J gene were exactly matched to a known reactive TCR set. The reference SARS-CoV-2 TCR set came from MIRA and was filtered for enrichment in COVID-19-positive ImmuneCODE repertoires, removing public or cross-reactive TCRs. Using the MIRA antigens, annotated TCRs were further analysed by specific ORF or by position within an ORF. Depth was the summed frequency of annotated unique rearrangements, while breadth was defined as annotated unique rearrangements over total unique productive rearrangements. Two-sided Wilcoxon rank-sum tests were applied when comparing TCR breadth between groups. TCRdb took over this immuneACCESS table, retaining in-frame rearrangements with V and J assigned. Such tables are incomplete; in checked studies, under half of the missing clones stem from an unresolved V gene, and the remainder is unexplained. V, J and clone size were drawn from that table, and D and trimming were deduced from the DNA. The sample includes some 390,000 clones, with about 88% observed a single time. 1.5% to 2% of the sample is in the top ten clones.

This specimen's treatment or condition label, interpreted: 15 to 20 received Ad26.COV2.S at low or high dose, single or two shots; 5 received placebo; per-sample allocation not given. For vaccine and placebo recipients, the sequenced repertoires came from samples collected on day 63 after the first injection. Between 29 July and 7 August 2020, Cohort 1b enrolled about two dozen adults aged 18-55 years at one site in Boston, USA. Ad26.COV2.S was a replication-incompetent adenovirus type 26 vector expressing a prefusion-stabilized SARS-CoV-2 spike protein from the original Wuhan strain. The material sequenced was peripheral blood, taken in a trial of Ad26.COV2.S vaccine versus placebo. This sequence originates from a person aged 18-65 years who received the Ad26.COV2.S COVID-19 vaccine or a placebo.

The base sequence is TGTGCCAGCAGCCAAGACAGCGGGGGAACCTACGAGCAGTACTTC. Translation gives CASSQDSGGTYEQYF. The receptor chain draws on TRBV3-1 (or the pseudogene TRBV3-2) and TRBJ2-7, and TRBD2 matches 8 of the central bases. Including the terminal cysteine and phenylalanine, the CDR3 comprises 15 residues. The CDR3 DNA has 45 bases and is translated from base 1. CDR1 and CDR2 are read off the germline V gene (reference sequence) as LGHDT and YNNKEL. V is pruned by 0 bases and J by 2 bases, leaving 3 bases of the junction without a gene match.